The 31 T cell receptor beta chains presented below share a single source sample, sequenced in a study of T-cell memory formation after mild COVID-19. TCRdb analysed the 5' RACE reads with MiXCR anew, one entry per CDR3 protein. The repertoire holds about 560,000 distinct CDR3 sequences, about a sixth seen once, with 12% in the top ten. Sequencing was performed on PBMCs or a T cell subset sorted from them (not recorded which). The receptors stem from an adult woman who had mild COVID-19 (a few samples of this study predate the infection). Cell type and time point are not known.

This clonotype has a handful of counts. The chain uses TRBV15 and TRBJ2-2; D remains unclear. V was pared by 0 bases and J by 5 bases, with 4 bases between. Germline V gene lookup returns CDR1 LNHNV and CDR2 YYDKDF (reference sequence). This CDR3 has 13 amino acids. CDR3 region: CATSRDETGELFF. The DNA for the CDR3 is TGTGCCACCAGCAGAGATGAAACCGGGGAGCTGTTTTTT.

This clonotype has only a few counts. The V call is TRBV5-1, the J call TRBJ1-1, with TRBD1 matching 11 bases. V trimming: 4 bases; J trimming: 1 base; junction bases outside the gene matches: 9. This CDR3 region has 17 residues. Germline values: CDR1 SGHRS, CDR2 YFSETQ. CDR3 region: CASSPGQGARGNTEAFF. CDR3 nucleotides: TGCGCCAGCAGCCCAGGACAGGGGGCGCGGGGGAACACTGAAGCTTTCTTT.

The chain couples TRBV4-2 to TRBJ2-1; D may match TRBD1 or TRBD2 (5 bases each). With 1 base removed from V and 6 bases from J, the gap between germline ends came to 7 bases. The CDR3 loop spans 13 amino acids. Germline V gene sequence: CDR1 LGHNA, CDR2 YNFKEQ. The CDR3 spells CASSQGGFNEQFF. DNA of the CDR3: TGTGCCAGCAGCCAAGGGGGGTTCAATGAGCAGTTCTTC.

The chain carries TRBV29-1 and TRBJ2-7; 8 nucleotides agree with TRBD1. This CDR3 comprises 14 residues. The V gene's germline CDR1 is SQVTM and CDR2 ANQGSEA. V was pared by 6 bases and J by 3 bases, with 10 bases of the junction left unmatched. In DNA, the CDR3 is TGCAGCGTGCACACCGGGACAGGTCACTACGAGCAGTACTTC. Translation gives CSVHTGTGHYEQYF.

This clonotype was counted only a few times. The chain carries TRBV24-1 and TRBJ2-1, with D unresolved. Looked up from germline, CDR1 is KGHDR and CDR2 is SFDVKD. The V and J ends lost 0 bases and 5 bases respectively, with 4 bases between them. This CDR3 is built from 13 residues. Here the CDR3 DNA reads TGTGCCACCAGTGATTTGCGGGACAATGAGCAGTTCTTC. Protein: CATSDLRDNEQFF.

The chain has TRBV20-1 and TRBJ2-7, with 9 positions matching TRBD2. V lost 6 bases, J lost 7 bases, and 13 bases stayed unmatched. Germline assignment: CDR1 DFQATT and CDR2 SNEGSKA (reference sequence). The CDR3 spans 14 residues. CDR3 nucleotide sequence: TGCAGTGCCATTCTGGCGGGAGGGCCTTGGGAGCAGTACTTC. Amino acids: CSAILAGGPWEQYF.

The rearrangement joins TRBV6-2 or TRBV6-3 to TRBJ2-7, with D perhaps TRBD2 (6 bases). V lost 6 bases, J lost 2 bases, and 14 bases lay in between. Germline assignment: CDR1 MNHEY and CDR2 SVGEGT. The CDR3 length is 14 residues. The CDR3 coding sequence is TGTGCCAGCAGATATAGCGGAACCCCCTACGAGCAGTACTTC. The encoded protein is CASRYSGTPYEQYF.

There are a few counts of this clonotype. V usage is TRBV7-8 and J usage is TRBJ2-2, with D possibly being TRBD2 (5 bases). The V end was cut by 1 base, the J end by 4 bases, with 10 bases between. The CDR3 runs 15 residues. Germline loops: CDR1 SGHVS, CDR2 FQNEAQ. The CDR3 sequence is CASSLDDYLTGELFF. The CDR3 DNA reads as TGTGCCAGCAGCTTAGACGACTACCTCACCGGGGAGCTGTTTTTT.

The chain recombines TRBV29-1 with TRBJ1-1; the D is unclear. Trimming removed 7 bases at V and 8 bases at J, with 11 bases between. The CDR3 has 10 amino acids. Germline lookup yields CDR1 SQVTM and CDR2 ANQGSEA. The CDR3 DNA follows: TGCAGCGGGTCACGAGAAGAAGCTTTCTTT. Translating it yields CSGSREEAFF.

V usage is TRBV7-2 and J usage is TRBJ1-2; D unresolved. The V end lost 0 bases, the J end lost 8 bases, and 10 bases lay between the germline ends. Germline V gene sequence: CDR1 SGHTA, CDR2 FQGNSA. This CDR3 is built from 13 residues. As DNA, the CDR3 is TGTGCCAGCAGCTTAGCCGGCTCTTTGGGCTACACCTTC. It encodes CASSLAGSLGYTF.

At least ten counts were recorded for this clonotype. This sequence joins TRBV7-9 and TRBJ2-5; tentative D call: TRBD2 (5 bases). This CDR3 is 16 amino acids long. Looked up from germline, CDR1 is SEHNR and CDR2 is FQNEAQ (reference sequence). Deletions cut 4 bases from V and 1 base from J, with 16 bases between. The CDR3 nucleotides are TGTGCCAGCAGCTCAAACGGAGGACTGCTCCAAGAGACCCAGTACTTC. It translates to CASSSNGGLLQETQYF.

In its sample, this clonotype was seen a few times. The CDR3 DNA reads TGCAGTGCTAGAGAAAGGCTAGCGGTCTTTTGGAAGACCCAGTACTTC. Protein: CSARERLAVFWKTQYF. V usage is TRBV20-1 and J usage is TRBJ2-5; 7 nucleotides line up with TRBD2. Germline V gene data show CDR1 as DFQATT and CDR2 as SNEGSKA (reference sequence). The CDR3 has 16 residues. V lost 0 bases, J lost 6 bases, and 13 bases stayed unmatched.

In this sample, this clonotype turned up a few times. The rearrangement links TRBV5-1 to TRBJ1-5; 7 nucleotides match TRBD1. The CDR3 has 17 residues. The V and J ends lost 1 base and 3 bases, in that order; junction bases with no gene match: 10. Germline V gives CDR1 SGHRS, CDR2 YFSETQ. This chain's CDR3 is CASSLCGRGGFNQPQHF. In DNA, the CDR3 is TGCGCCAGCAGCTTGTGTGGCAGGGGGGGTTTCAATCAGCCCCAGCATTTT.

This clonotype has more than one count but fewer than ten. The CDR3: CATSATWDSTDTQYF. Here the CDR3 DNA reads TGTGCCACCAGTGCCACTTGGGACTCCACAGATACGCAGTATTTT. V gene TRBV24-1 combines with J gene TRBJ2-3, with a possible D match to TRBD2 (6 bases). V was trimmed by 5 bases and J by 2 bases, leaving 13 bases between them. Germline lookup yields CDR1 KGHDR and CDR2 SFDVKD. The CDR3 covers 15 residues.

The chain combines TRBV7-9 with TRBJ2-7; either TRBD1 or TRBD2 may fit D (5 bases each). The V and J ends lost 1 base and 6 bases respectively, with 13 bases between them. Germline CDR1 is SEHNR and CDR2 is FQNEAQ (reference sequence). The CDR3 covers 14 residues. This CDR3 is CASSLDVAGTEQYF. In DNA, the CDR3 is TGTGCCAGCAGCTTAGACGTGGCAGGGACCGAGCAGTACTTC.

This clonotype showed up many times. The chain has TRBV5-1 and TRBJ2-2; TRBD1 matches 11 bases. V was clipped by 3 bases and J by 5 bases; unmatched bases: 6. CDR1 is SGHRS, CDR2 YFSETQ, per germline. This CDR3 comprises 16 residues. The CDR3 sequence is CASSSLDRGRTGELFF. As DNA, the CDR3 is TGCGCCAGCAGCTCCCTGGACAGGGGGCGTACCGGGGAGCTGTTTTTT.

This clonotype has a handful of counts. V gene TRBV29-1 combines with J gene TRBJ2-7, with 7 bases aligning to TRBD1. Germline trimming cut 6 bases from V and 3 bases from J; bases unmatched to any gene: 5. The CDR3 loop spans 12 amino acids. Germline V lookup: CDR1 SQVTM, CDR2 ANQGSEA. This chain's CDR3 is CSVDTGVYEQYF. The CDR3 bases are TGCAGCGTAGACACAGGGGTCTACGAGCAGTACTTC.

The chain is built from TRBV5-6 and TRBJ1-4; no reliable D call. CDR1 and CDR2 from the germline V gene are SGHDT and YYEEEE. Trimming cost V 1 base and J 6 bases, with 7 bases left between them. The CDR3 contains 13 residues. CDR3 loop: CASSLKGDEKLFF. CDR3 DNA: TGTGCCAGCAGCTTGAAGGGCGATGAAAAACTGTTTTTT.

There are a few counts of this clonotype. This chain joins TRBV27 and TRBJ2-1; D is unclear. The CDR3 loop spans 11 amino acids. Trimming pared 7 bases from V and 6 bases from J, leaving 7 bases between. Germline V gene data show CDR1 as MNHEY and CDR2 as SMNVEV (reference sequence). This chain's CDR3 is CASIIGNEQFF. CDR3 bases: TGTGCCAGCATAATCGGCAATGAGCAGTTCTTC.

This chain's CDR3 is CATSSGTHEQYF. The CDR3 region has the DNA TGTGCCACCTCCTCCGGGACGCACGAGCAGTACTTC. The V call is TRBV10-3, the J call TRBJ2-7; the D gene could be TRBD1 or TRBD2 (5 bases each). With 10 bases removed from V and 5 bases from J, the gap between germline ends came to 15 bases. The germline gives CDR1 ENHRY, CDR2 SYGVKD. This CDR3 has 12 residues.

The chain has TRBV10-3 and TRBJ2-7; D unresolved. Germline V gives CDR1 ENHRY, CDR2 SYGVKD. The V end lost 8 bases, the J end lost 7 bases, and 12 bases lay between the germline ends. The CDR3 totals 11 residues. The CDR3 DNA reads TGTGCCATCGGATCCATAATAGAGCAGTACTTC. It yields the protein CAIGSIIEQYF.

The gene calls are TRBV7-9 and TRBJ2-5; TRBD1 aligns across 7 bases. This CDR3 contains 14 residues. Losses at the gene ends were 4 bases for V and 4 bases for J; bases not matched to a gene: 6. Germline V gene data show CDR1 as SEHNR and CDR2 as FQNEAQ (reference sequence). In DNA form, the CDR3 reads TGTGCCAGCAGCTCCATGGCAGGGGGAGAGACCCAGTACTTC. It is translated as CASSSMAGGETQYF. Drawing the rest from reference TRBV7-9 and TRBJ2-5, the complete variable domain is DTGVSQNPRHKITKRGQNVTFRCDPISEHNRLYWYRQTLGQGPEFLTYFQNEAQLEKSRLLSDRFSAERPKGSFSTLEIQRTEQGDSAMYLCASSSMAGGETQYFGPGTRLLVL.

This clonotype was seen more than once but under ten times. The chain has TRBV7-9 and TRBJ1-1; 7 bases match TRBD1. Losses at the gene ends were 2 bases for V and 0 bases for J; bases not matched to a gene: 6. Germline-derived CDR1 and CDR2 are SEHNR and FQNEAQ (reference sequence). This CDR3 contains 16 residues. In DNA, the CDR3 is TGTGCCAGCAGCTTATACGGGACAGAGATGAACACTGAAGCTTTCTTT. Residues: CASSLYGTEMNTEAFF.

This clonotype was seen only a few times. The chain couples TRBV12-3 or TRBV12-4 to TRBJ2-1; 11 bases match TRBD2. This CDR3 region has 17 residues. Trimming took 5 bases from V and 9 from J; bases not matched to a gene: 15. The CDR3 bases are TGTGCCAGCAGTCCGACCCGACTAGCGGGGTCCCTGTTTGAGCAGTTCTTC. This sequence encodes CASSPTRLAGSLFEQFF.

The chain combines TRBV30 with TRBJ2-7, with 12 bases lining up with TRBD2. The CDR3 consists of 14 residues. Germline V CDR1 and CDR2: GTSNPN, SVGIG (reference sequence). V was clipped by 4 bases and J by 2 bases; unmatched bases: 3. Here the CDR3 reads CAWKLAGGPYEQYF. The CDR3, as DNA: TGTGCCTGGAAACTAGCGGGGGGCCCCTACGAGCAGTACTTC.

The table lists this clonotype with a few counts. The chain recombines TRBV5-1 with TRBJ2-7; possible D gene TRBD1, 6 bases. Deletions cut 4 bases from V and 4 bases from J, with 15 bases between. There are 14 residues in the CDR3. Germline values: CDR1 SGHRS, CDR2 YFSETQ. The CDR3 nucleotides read TGCGCCAGCAGCCCTAGGGACAAAAGATACGAGCAGTACTTC. This sequence encodes CASSPRDKRYEQYF.

This clonotype was counted at least ten times. DNA for the CDR3: TGTGCCAGCAGCTTCATCCGGGACGCGCACAATGAGCAGTTCTTC. It yields the protein CASSFIRDAHNEQFF. The rearrangement joins TRBV7-9 to TRBJ2-1; possibly TRBD1 or TRBD2 for D (5 bases each). V was shortened by 3 bases and J by 5 bases, with 14 bases between the two germline ends. This CDR3 contains 15 residues. CDR1 and CDR2 (germline): SEHNR, FQNEAQ (reference sequence).

The chain is built from TRBV7-6 and TRBJ2-3; TRBD1 aligns across 8 bases. The CDR3 loop spans 15 amino acids. V dropped 3 bases and J dropped 4; count of bases not matched to a gene: 6. Per germline, CDR1 SGHVS and CDR2 FNYEAQ. In nucleotides, the CDR3 is TGTGCCAGCAGCTTGAGCCCACAGGGGGCAGATACGCAGTATTTT. Its protein is CASSLSPQGADTQYF.

Here the CDR3 DNA reads TGCGCCAGCAGCCAAGAAGCGCTCCGGGATACGCAGTATTTT. It encodes CASSQEALRDTQYF. V usage is TRBV4-1 and J usage is TRBJ2-3; the D is unclear. Per the germline V gene, CDR1 is MGHRA and CDR2 is YSYEKL. V lost 0 bases and J lost 6, with 10 bases in between. This CDR3 region has 14 residues.

The chain joins TRBV4-3 to TRBJ2-2, with a possible D match to TRBD2 (5 bases). This CDR3 contains 18 residues. Trimming took 2 bases from V and 4 from J, leaving 20 bases between them. The V gene's germline CDR1 is LGHNA and CDR2 YSLEER. CDR3 nucleotide sequence: TGCGCCAGCAGCCAAAGAGAGTTTAGACTAACACCCACCGGGGAGCTGTTTTTT. Translating it yields CASSQREFRLTPTGELFF.

This clonotype occurred a few times. The chain combines TRBV2 with TRBJ2-1; 11 positions match TRBD2. J gave up 6 bases and V 8 bases, and 9 bases lay outside the gene matches. The length of the CDR3 is 15 residues. Germline loops: CDR1 SNHLY, CDR2 FYNNEI. The CDR3 here is CASLRTSGSRNEQFF. The CDR3 nucleotides read TGTGCCAGCCTTCGAACTAGCGGGAGTCGCAATGAGCAGTTCTTC.